This TCR beta chain was identified during a study of blood T cell repertoires in COVID-19 (dated by TCRdb to the early 2020s). Looking at the study overall: Samples from collaborators originated in the United States, Italy and Spain and spanned both the acute and convalescent phases of COVID-19. Where available, HLA class I and class II types were taken from metadata supplied by the sample provider and were not determined by assay-based typing. A freely available public database, intended as a resource for researchers studying the immune response to SARS-CoV-2, is where the repertoires were released. Samples were obtained from the ongoing ImmuneRACE study (first 160 participants) and from 1,000 to 1,500 subjects provided by 6 global collaborators. Subjects who had been exposed to COVID-19, were actively infected with it, or had recovered from it provided the deeply sampled blood TCRbeta repertoires that made up the dataset. A de-identified subject ID, COVID-19 status, age in years and sex were almost always included in the sample metadata. The prospective study material was composed of cDNA or gDNA derived from T cells, B-cell-depleted T cells, or PBMCs.

V is pruned by 4 bases and J by 0 bases, leaving 7 bases of the junction without a gene match. CDR1 and CDR2 are read off the germline V gene as SGHRS and YFSETQ. The CDR3 contains 18 residues, cysteine and phenylalanine counted. Only CDR3 DNA is held: 54 bases, read in frame from base 1. Overall results and qualifications from the work: The quantity of clinical and demographic metadata differed by source and by participant and was supplied without curation.

TCRbeta CDR3 regions were amplified from genomic DNA using the immunoSEQ Assay, a bias-controlled multiplex PCR. The authors processed their data as follows. Within the assay, amplification of reference gene primers was used to estimate how many nucleated cells each sample contained. To quantify the absolute abundance of each unique TCRbeta CDR3 rearrangement, sequence reads were collapsed and filtered. For each sample, productive Simpson clonality was calculated as the square root of Simpson's diversity index across productive rearrangements. TCRdb retrieved this table from immuneACCESS and kept in-frame rearrangements only. Not all clones are present; in checked studies, unresolved V genes account for under half, and no reason is known for the remainder. For V, J and clone size, that table is used; D and trimming come from the DNA. Here the sample has hundreds of thousands of clones; around 89% occur a single time. Of the sample, around 9.5% falls within the top ten clones.

Participants in the prospective study were aged 18 to 89 years, lived in under 30 United States geographic areas, and enrolled through a virtual design. In the prospective study, cohorts were assigned on the basis of participant-reported clinical history obtained from a screening survey and a study questionnaire. ImmuneRACE Cohort 3 recovered participants were defined by two consecutive negative NP/OP PCR tests, healthcare professional clearance, or symptom resolution. In the prospective study, whole blood, serum and a nasopharyngeal or oropharyngeal swab were collected from each participant by mobile phlebotomists. Over an approximately 2-month period, participants in the prospective study had the option of providing additional blood draws and questionnaires. Prospective study blood samples were shipped either frozen or at room temperature before DNA extraction. Comment on this clone: Which antigen it targets is not known. No much larger clone exists at a distance of one base, and base qualities are not known.

Sequencing used PBMCs or T cells enriched from blood (not recorded which). Recombination linked TRBV5-1 to TRBJ2-5, with TRBD2 identical over 15 junction bases. This TCR was sampled from a woman aged 40 to 50 who had recovered from COVID-19. The DNA sequence is given as TGCGCCAGCAGCCCCGGGACTAGCGGGGGGCATAACCAAGAGACCCAGTACTTC. Its protein reads: CASSPGTSGGHNQETQYF.